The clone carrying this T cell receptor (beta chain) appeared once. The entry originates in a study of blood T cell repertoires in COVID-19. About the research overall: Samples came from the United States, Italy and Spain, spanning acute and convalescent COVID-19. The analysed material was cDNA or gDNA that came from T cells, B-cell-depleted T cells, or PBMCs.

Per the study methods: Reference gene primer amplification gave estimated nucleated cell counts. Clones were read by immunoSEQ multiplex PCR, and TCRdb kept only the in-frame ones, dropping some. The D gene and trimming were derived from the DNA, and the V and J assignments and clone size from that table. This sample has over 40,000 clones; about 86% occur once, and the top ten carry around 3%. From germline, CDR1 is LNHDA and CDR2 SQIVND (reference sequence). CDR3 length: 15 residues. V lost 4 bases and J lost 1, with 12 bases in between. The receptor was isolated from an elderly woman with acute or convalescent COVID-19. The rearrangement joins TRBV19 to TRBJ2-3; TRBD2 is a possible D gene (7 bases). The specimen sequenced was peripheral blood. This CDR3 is CASSTGGQRTDTQYF. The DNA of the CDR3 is TGTGCCAGTAGTACCGGGGGGCAGCGCACAGATACGCAGTATTTT.